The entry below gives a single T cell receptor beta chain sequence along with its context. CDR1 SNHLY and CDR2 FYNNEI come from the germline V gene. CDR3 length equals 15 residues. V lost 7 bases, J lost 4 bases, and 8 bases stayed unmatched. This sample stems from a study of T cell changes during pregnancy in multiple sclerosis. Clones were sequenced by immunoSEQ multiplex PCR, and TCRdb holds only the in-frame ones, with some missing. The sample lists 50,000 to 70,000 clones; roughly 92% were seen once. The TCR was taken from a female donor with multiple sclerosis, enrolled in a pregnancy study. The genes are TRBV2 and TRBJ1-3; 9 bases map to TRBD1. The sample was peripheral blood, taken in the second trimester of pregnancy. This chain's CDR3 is CASIQGTGPGNTIYF. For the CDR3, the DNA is TGTGCCAGCATTCAGGGGACAGGGCCAGGAAACACCATATATTTT.